These 13 T cell receptor beta chains came from one sample sequenced in a study of shared clonotypes between healthy human individuals. Using immunoSEQ multiplex PCR, the repertoire was profiled, and TCRdb retains in-frame clones only, with some absent. The table shows around 1 million clones, with more than 75% occurring only once. The sample taken for sequencing was memory CD4+ T cells sorted from blood. The subset here: CD45RA-negative fraction. The receptors stem from a man between 18 and 29 years old in good health.

This chain's CDR3 is CASSLERTSGTNEQFF. As DNA, the CDR3 is TGTGCCAGCAGCTTGGAGCGGACTAGCGGAACCAATGAGCAGTTCTTC. The chain has TRBV5-4 and TRBJ2-1; 10 nucleotides line up with TRBD2. The CDR3 has 16 amino acids. The germline V gene encodes CDR1 SGHNT and CDR2 YYREEE (reference sequence). Trimming removed 0 bases from V and 6 bases from J; junction bases left unmatched: 6.

V usage is TRBV30 and J usage is TRBJ2-7, with 11 bases lining up with TRBD1. The CDR3 runs 15 residues. Germline lookup yields CDR1 GTSNPN and CDR2 SVGIG (reference sequence). V shed 0 bases and J 9 bases; nucleotides not matched to a gene: 10. This CDR3 is CAWSVLGTGGSVQYF. The CDR3 DNA reads TGTGCCTGGAGTGTTCTCGGGACAGGGGGTAGTGTGCAGTACTTC. Full variable domain (missing parts from reference TRBV30 and TRBJ2-7): SQTIHQWPATLVQPVGSPLSLECTVEGTSNPNLYWYRQAAGRGLQLLFYSVGIGQISSEVPQNLSASRPQDRQFILSSKKLLLSDSGFYLCAWSVLGTGGSVQYFGPGTRLTVT.

This clone was observed a handful of times. The chain has TRBV10-3 and TRBJ2-2, with D perhaps TRBD1 (5 bases). CDR1 and CDR2 (germline): ENHRY, SYGVKD. With 3 bases removed from V and 6 bases from J, the gap between germline ends came to 20 bases. This CDR3 is built from 17 residues. CDR3 protein: CAISDSGGALRAGELFF. DNA for the CDR3: TGTGCCATCAGTGACTCGGGTGGGGCCCTAAGGGCCGGGGAGCTGTTTTTT.

A remark on this clone: Other DNA sequences within the sample encode an identical CDR3. The chain links TRBV9 to TRBJ2-7; no definite D call. The ends were cut back, 0 bases at V and 0 bases at J, with 7 bases in the middle. This CDR3 has 14 residues. Germline lookup yields CDR1 SGDLS and CDR2 YYNGEE. The CDR3 spells CASSVDLGSYEQYF. CDR3 in DNA: TGTGCCAGCAGCGTAGATCTGGGCTCCTACGAGCAGTACTTC.

V is TRBV5-6 and J is TRBJ1-1, with D unresolved. V was shortened by 4 bases and J by 3 bases, with 13 bases between the two germline ends. Germline assignment: CDR1 SGHDT and CDR2 YYEEEE. The CDR3 sequence is 14 residues long. The CDR3 DNA sequence: TGTGCCAGCAGCGGTCTAAAACGGGACACTGAAGCTTTCTTT. Protein product: CASSGLKRDTEAFF.

V usage is TRBV28 and J usage is TRBJ2-5; D gene ambiguous. CDR3 length equals 14 residues. Deletions cut 6 bases from V and 2 bases from J, with 13 bases between. Germline V CDR1 and CDR2: MDHEN, SYDVKM. The chain's CDR3 is CASSPPRAQETQYF. Here the CDR3 DNA reads TGTGCCAGCAGCCCTCCTCGGGCTCAAGAGACCCAGTACTTC.

A word on this clone: The sample has other DNA sequences that encode this CDR3 too. V gene TRBV7-9 combines with J gene TRBJ2-7; the D is unclear. The V gene lost 1 base and the J gene lost 1 base, with 5 bases spanning the gap. Germline values: CDR1 SEHNR, CDR2 FQNEAQ (reference sequence). The CDR3 length is 13 residues. CDR3 DNA: TGTGCCAGCAGCTTAGATGGTTCCTACGAGCAGTACTTC. It specifies CASSLDGSYEQYF.

The V call is TRBV28, the J call TRBJ2-7, with a possible D match to TRBD2 (5 bases). Germline V CDR1 and CDR2: MDHEN, SYDVKM. V gave up 1 base and J gave up 0 bases, with 13 bases separating them. The CDR3 is made up of 16 amino acids. CDR3: CASSLFEGPSSYEQYF. The CDR3 region has the DNA TGTGCCAGCAGTTTATTTGAGGGCCCCAGCTCCTACGAGCAGTACTTC. The full variable domain, in which reference TRBV28 and TRBJ2-7 provide the parts outside the CDR3, is DVKVTQSSRYLVKRTGEKVFLECVQDMDHENMFWYRQDPGLGLRLIYFSYDVKMKEKGDIPEGYSVSREKKERFSLILESASTNQTSMYLCASSLFEGPSSYEQYFGPGTRLTVT.

The chain links TRBV25-1 to TRBJ1-1; D gene uncertain. V gave up 8 bases and J gave up 5 bases, with 12 bases separating them. The CDR3 contains 12 residues. Germline V gene sequence: CDR1 MGHDK, CDR2 SYGVNS. The CDR3 sequence: CASSSGRTEAFF. As DNA, the CDR3 is TGTGCCAGCTCGAGTGGGCGGACTGAAGCTTTCTTT.

In the case of this clone: The same CDR3 can be traced to other DNA sequences in this sample. The chain has TRBV5-1 and TRBJ1-4, with 9 bases that match TRBD1. CDR1 is SGHRS, CDR2 YFSETQ, per germline. The CDR3 is made up of 14 amino acids. The V segment lost 3 bases and the J segment 5 bases; nucleotides outside the gene matches: 2. The CDR3 DNA follows: TGCGCCAGCAGCTATGGACAGGGGAATGAAAAACTGTTTTTT. It specifies CASSYGQGNEKLFF.

This rearrangement joins TRBV5-4 to TRBJ2-3, with D tentatively TRBD2 (6 bases). Germline-derived CDR1 and CDR2 are SGHNT and YYREEE (reference sequence). CDR3 length: 16 amino acids. Trimming removed 4 bases from V and 1 base from J, with 16 bases in between. The CDR3 sequence is CASSLTVERGTDTQYF. DNA for the CDR3: TGTGCCAGCAGCCTGACCGTTGAGCGGGGCACAGATACGCAGTATTTT.

V gene TRBV29-1 combines with J gene TRBJ2-3; D might be TRBD1 or TRBD2, each matching 6 bases. The CDR3 sequence is 16 residues long. V lost 1 base and J lost 9, with 23 bases in between. Looked up from germline, CDR1 is SQVTM and CDR2 is ANQGSEA. The CDR3 here is CSVEGGGFTGFVTQYF. CDR3 DNA: TGCAGCGTTGAAGGAGGAGGGTTTACAGGGTTCGTAACGCAGTATTTT.

The rearrangement joins TRBV15 to TRBJ2-3, with 9 bases fitting TRBD2. The ends lost 0 bases at V and 5 bases at J; junction bases unmatched: 9. Looked up from germline, CDR1 is LNHNV and CDR2 is YYDKDF (reference sequence). The CDR3 length is 17 residues. The CDR3 DNA reads as TGTGCCACCAGCAGAGATTGGAGCGGGGGGCTTCAAGATACGCAGTATTTT. This sequence encodes CATSRDWSGGLQDTQYF. Full variable domain (missing parts from reference TRBV15 and TRBJ2-3): DAMVIQNPRYQVTQFGKPVTLSCSQTLNHNVMYWYQQKSSQAPKLLFHYYDKDFNNEADTPDNFQSRRPNTSFCFLDIRSPGLGDTAMYLCATSRDWSGGLQDTQYFGPGTRLTVL.